Listed below are T cell receptor beta chains from one sample, sequenced in a study of tumour-infiltrating T cells in Burkitt lymphoma. Libraries were prepared by immunoSEQ multiplex PCR; TCRdb keeps only in-frame clonotypes and omits some of them. The sample yields roughly 15,000 clones, roughly 75% seen once. The sample taken for sequencing was tumor tissue. These TCRs come from a human donor with diffuse large B-cell lymphoma. CDR3s include the opening cysteine and the closing phenylalanine or tryptophan.

v_gene	j_gene	CDR3aa
TRBV19	TRBJ1-1	CASSMVGTANTEAFF
TRBV6-6	TRBJ1-2	CASRHTGGAEGGYTF
TRBV11-1	TRBJ2-3	CASSRAGSADTQYF
TRBV14	TRBJ2-7	CASSQDGGTGTYEQYF
TRBV5-1	TRBJ1-1	CASSGTLMNTEAFF
TRBV6-6	TRBJ1-4	CASLGEKLFF
TRBV9	TRBJ1-2	CASSPRGGANYGYTF
TRBV6-5	TRBJ2-1	CASSLGLADNEQFF
TRBV5-4	TRBJ2-3	CASSSGTHTDTQYF
TRBV30	TRBJ1-2	CAWNSGQGRSFGGYTF
TRBV15	TRBJ1-2	CATSRPGYGYTF
TRBV9	TRBJ2-7	CASSVDGGAVYEQYF
TRBV28	TRBJ1-1	CASSLYPPGRGELNTEAFF
TRBV4-1	TRBJ2-3	CASSQDPQGIYRTDTQYF
TRBV15	TRBJ2-7	CATSRDYGRMVYEQYF
TRBV14	TRBJ2-5	CASSHRQGWGETQYF
TRBV4-1	TRBJ1-5	CASSPATGGFDQPQHF
TRBV7-3	TRBJ2-3	CASSPTLSTDTQYF
TRBV9	TRBJ1-2	CASSVDENRYYGYTF
TRBV6-6	TRBJ2-3	CASSSFRGPDTQYF
TRBV7-2	TRBJ1-2	CASSLLWGDGYTF
TRBV2	TRBJ1-1	CASRDRYMNTEAFF
TRBV11-2	TRBJ2-1	CASSLGRGGGPSYNEQFF
TRBV10-3	TRBJ1-1	CAIRQNVNTEAFF
TRBV29-1	TRBJ2-7	CSVEAGAGEQYF
TRBV30	TRBJ2-7	CAWSHQGIPYEQYF
TRBV6-6	TRBJ2-7	CASSYTHEQYF
TRBV2	TRBJ2-3	CASSEGWGYQFTDTQYF
TRBV19	TRBJ1-5	CASTLGTDLSNQPQHF
TRBV5-6	TRBJ2-1	CASRGLGDNEQFF
TRBV5-6	TRBJ2-5	CASSLGRDQYF